This TCR beta chain was sequenced in a study of blood T cells in healthy people across ages. General study points: Unsorted PBMCs prevented conclusive naive versus antigen-experienced comparison.

This clonotype was seen a handful of times. The antigen remains undetermined. With a J-beta primer mix and a sample-barcoded 5' primer, a second PCR ran roughly 6 to 12 cycles. Via MiXCR, TCRdb re-called the 5' RACE reads, giving one row per CDR3 protein. The table records approximately 880,000 distinct CDR3 sequences, 45% to 50% of them present only once. The germline CDR1 and CDR2 sequences are MDHEN and SYDVKM. The CDR3 is made up of 15 amino acids. The ends were cut back, 4 bases at V and 4 bases at J, with 17 bases in the middle. There were healthy Caucasian individuals from Russia, aged about 6 to 95, serving as donors.

The source of this sequence is a man aged 25 to 45 in good health. Sequenced: blood. The chain combines TRBV28 with TRBJ2-7; TRBD2 is a possible D gene (6 bases). The CDR3 region has the DNA TGTGCCAGCAGTTCCCGGGGACTGGGGCAATACGAGCAGTACTTC. Protein product: CASSSRGLGQYEQYF. Full variable domain (rest looked up from reference TRBV28 and TRBJ2-7): DVKVTQSSRYLVKRTGEKVFLECVQDMDHENMFWYRQDPGLGLRLIYFSYDVKMKEKGDIPEGYSVSREKKERFSLILESASTNQTSMYLCASSSRGLGQYEQYFGPGTRLTVT.